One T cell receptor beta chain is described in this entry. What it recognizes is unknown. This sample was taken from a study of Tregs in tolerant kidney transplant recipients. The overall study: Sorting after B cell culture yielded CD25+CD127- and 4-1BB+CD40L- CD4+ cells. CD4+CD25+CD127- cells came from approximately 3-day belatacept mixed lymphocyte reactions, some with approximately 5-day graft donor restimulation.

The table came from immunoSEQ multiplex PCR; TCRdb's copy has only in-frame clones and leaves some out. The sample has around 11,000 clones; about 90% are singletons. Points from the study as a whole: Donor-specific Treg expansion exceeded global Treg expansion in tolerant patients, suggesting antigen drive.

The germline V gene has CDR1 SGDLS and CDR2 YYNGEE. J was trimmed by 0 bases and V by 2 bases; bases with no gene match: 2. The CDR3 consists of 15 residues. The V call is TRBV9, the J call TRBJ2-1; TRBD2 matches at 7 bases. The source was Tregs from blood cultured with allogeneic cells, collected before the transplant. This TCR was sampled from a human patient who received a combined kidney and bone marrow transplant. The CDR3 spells CASSVGGGSYNEQFF. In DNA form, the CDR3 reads TGTGCCAGCAGCGTGGGCGGGGGCTCCTACAATGAGCAGTTCTTC.